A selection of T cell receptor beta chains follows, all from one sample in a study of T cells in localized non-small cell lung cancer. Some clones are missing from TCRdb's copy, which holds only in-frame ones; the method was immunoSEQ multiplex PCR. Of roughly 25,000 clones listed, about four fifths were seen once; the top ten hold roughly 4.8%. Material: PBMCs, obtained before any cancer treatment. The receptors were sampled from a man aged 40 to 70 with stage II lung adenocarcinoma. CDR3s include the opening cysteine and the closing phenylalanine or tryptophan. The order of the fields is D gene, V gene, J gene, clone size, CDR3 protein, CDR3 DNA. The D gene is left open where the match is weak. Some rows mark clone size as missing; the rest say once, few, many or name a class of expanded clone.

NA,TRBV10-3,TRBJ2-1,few,CAISEGNEQFF,TGTGCCATCAGTGAGGGAAATGAGCAGTTCTTC
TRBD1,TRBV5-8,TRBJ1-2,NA,CASSTRDRGGYGYTF,TGTGCCAGCAGCACCCGGGACAGGGGAGGATATGGCTACACCTTC
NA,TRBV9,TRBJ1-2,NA,CASTLTGDGPINYGYTF,TGTGCCAGCACCCTCACCGGGGACGGACCTATTAACTATGGCTACACCTTC
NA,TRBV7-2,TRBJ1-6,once,CASSLLRRESGSPLHF,TGTGCCAGCAGCTTACTTCGCAGGGAGTCGGGTTCACCCCTCCACTTT
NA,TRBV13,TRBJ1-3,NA,CASSLGGSSGNTIYF,TGTGCCAGCAGCTTAGGGGGGTCCTCTGGAAACACCATATATTTT
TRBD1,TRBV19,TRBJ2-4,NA,CASRENPGQGTKLAKNIQYF,TGTGCCAGTAGAGAAAATCCGGGACAGGGGACTAAGCTAGCCAAAAACATTCAGTACTTC
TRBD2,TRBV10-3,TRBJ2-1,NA,CAISGASGGYNEQFF,TGTGCCATCAGTGGGGCTAGCGGGGGGTACAATGAGCAGTTCTTC
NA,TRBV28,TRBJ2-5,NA,CASSRGGRETQYF,TGTGCCAGCAGTCGAGGGGGGCGGGAGACCCAGTACTTC
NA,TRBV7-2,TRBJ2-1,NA,CASSSGPGNEQFF,TGTGCCAGCAGCTCCGGTCCGGGTAATGAGCAGTTCTTC
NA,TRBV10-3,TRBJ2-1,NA,CAISESVSEQFF,TGTGCCATCAGTGAGTCTGTCTCTGAGCAGTTCTTC
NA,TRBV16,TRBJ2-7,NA,CASSRRGYEQYF,TGTGCCAGCAGCCGCCGGGGCTACGAGCAGTACTTC
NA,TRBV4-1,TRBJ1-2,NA,CASSQPTGGQYGYTF,TGCGCCAGCAGCCAACCTACAGGAGGGCAGTATGGCTACACCTTC
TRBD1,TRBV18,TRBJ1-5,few,CASSPGTGYNQPQHF,TGTGCCAGCTCACCAGGGACAGGGTACAATCAGCCCCAGCATTTT
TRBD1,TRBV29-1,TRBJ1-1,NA,CSVEVGTGLGGAFF,TGCAGCGTTGAGGTCGGGACAGGGTTAGGTGGAGCTTTCTTT
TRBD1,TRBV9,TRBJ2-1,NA,CASSVRPRDRTYNEQFF,TGTGCCAGCAGCGTCCGTCCCCGGGACAGGACCTACAATGAGCAGTTCTTC
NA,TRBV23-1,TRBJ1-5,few,CASSQADRLNQPQHF,TGCGCCAGCAGTCAGGCGGACAGATTAAATCAGCCCCAGCATTTT
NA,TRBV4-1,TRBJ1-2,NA,CASSPSVLETNYGYTF,TGCGCCAGCAGCCCCTCCGTTTTGGAGACCAACTATGGCTACACCTTC
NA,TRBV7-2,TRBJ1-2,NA,CASSLDAGYYGYTF,TGTGCCAGCAGCTTAGATGCGGGTTACTATGGCTACACCTTC
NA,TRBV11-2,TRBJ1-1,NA,CASSPGQLMNTEAFF,TGTGCCAGCAGCCCCGGACAGCTTATGAACACTGAAGCTTTCTTT
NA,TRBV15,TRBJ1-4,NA,CATSERGEKLFF,TGTGCCACCAGCGAAAGGGGTGAAAAACTGTTTTTT
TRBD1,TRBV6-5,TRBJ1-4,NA,CASSYQGQVNEKLFF,TGTGCCAGCAGTTACCAGGGACAGGTTAATGAAAAACTGTTTTTT
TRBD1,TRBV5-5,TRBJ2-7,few,CASSSPGTGSEQYF,TGTGCCAGCAGCTCGCCCGGGACAGGGTCCGAGCAGTACTTC
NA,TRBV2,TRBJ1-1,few,CASSEDSMNTEAFF,TGTGCCAGCAGTGAAGACAGTATGAACACTGAAGCTTTCTTT
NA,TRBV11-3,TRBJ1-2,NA,CASSLEGRGSNYGYTF,TGTGCCAGCAGCTTAGAAGGGAGGGGGTCCAACTATGGCTACACCTTC
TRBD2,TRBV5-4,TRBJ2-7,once,CASSSTSGSYEQYF,TGTGCCAGCAGCTCGACTAGCGGTTCCTACGAGCAGTACTTC
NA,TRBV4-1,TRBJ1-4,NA,CASSQDSVEKLFF,TGCGCCAGCAGCCAAGATTCCGTCGAAAAACTGTTTTTT
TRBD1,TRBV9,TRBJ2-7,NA,CASSVSLGTGGSEQYF,TGTGCCAGCAGCGTTTCCCTAGGGACAGGGGGTTCCGAGCAGTACTTC
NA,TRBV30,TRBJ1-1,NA,CAWDEVGNTEAFF,TGTGCCTGGGACGAGGTAGGCAACACTGAAGCTTTCTTT
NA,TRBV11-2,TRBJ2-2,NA,CASSLGGANTGELFF,TGTGCCAGCAGCTTAGGTGGAGCCAACACCGGGGAGCTGTTTTTT
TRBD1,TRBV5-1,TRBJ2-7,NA,CASSIGTGGEQYF,TGCGCCAGCAGCATAGGGACAGGTGGCGAGCAGTACTTC
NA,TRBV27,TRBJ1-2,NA,CASSLSSGRVHYGYTF,TGTGCCAGCAGTTTATCGTCGGGCAGAGTCCACTATGGCTACACCTTC
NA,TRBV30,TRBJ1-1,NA,CAWLKTGTMNTEAFF,TGTGCCTGGCTTAAGACCGGGACTATGAACACTGAAGCTTTCTTT
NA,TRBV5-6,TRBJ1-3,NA,CASSQGPESGNTIYF,TGTGCCAGCAGCCAAGGTCCAGAAAGTGGAAACACCATATATTTT
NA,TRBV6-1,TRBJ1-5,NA,CATKQENNQPQHF,TGTGCCACCAAACAGGAAAACAATCAGCCCCAGCATTTT
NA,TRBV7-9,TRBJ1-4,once,CASSPPVKGGATNEKLFF,TGTGCCAGCAGCCCCCCGGTTAAGGGGGGGGCAACTAATGAAAAACTGTTTTTT
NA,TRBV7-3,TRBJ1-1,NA,CASSLRRTMNTEAFF,TGTGCCAGCAGCTTACGACGTACAATGAACACTGAAGCTTTCTTT
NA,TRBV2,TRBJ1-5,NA,CASSRGPHQPQHF,TGTGCCAGCAGCAGGGGTCCCCATCAGCCCCAGCATTTT
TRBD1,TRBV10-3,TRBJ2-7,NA,CATTRDRDVVEQYF,TGTGCCACGACCAGGGACAGGGATGTGGTGGAGCAGTACTTC
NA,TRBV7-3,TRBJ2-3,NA,CASSLGDSGGTDTQYF,TGTGCCAGCAGCCTGGGTGATTCCGGCGGCACAGATACGCAGTATTTT
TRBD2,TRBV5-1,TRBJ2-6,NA,CASSLAGRAGANVLTF,TGCGCCAGCAGCTTGGCCGGGAGGGCCGGGGCCAACGTCCTGACTTTC
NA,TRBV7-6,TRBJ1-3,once,CASSLGVSGNTIYF,TGTGCCAGCAGCTTAGGGGTCTCTGGAAACACCATATATTTT
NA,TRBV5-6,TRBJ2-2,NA,CASGAFRREASNTGELFF,TGTGCCAGCGGGGCGTTTCGTCGAGAGGCCTCGAACACCGGGGAGCTGTTTTTT